The rows below give T cell receptor beta chains drawn from one sample of a study of memory CD4+ T cells and cytomegalovirus serostatus. TCRdb's table, derived via immunoSEQ multiplex PCR, lists solely in-frame clones and lacks some. Among about 56,000 clones, about four fifths were seen once, and the ten largest hold over 0.35%. Sequencing used memory CD4+ T cells from blood. The receptors were sampled from an adult in good health and CMV-seronegative. CDR3s leave out the opening cysteine and the closing phenylalanine or tryptophan. Each record gives: V gene, CDR3 length, J gene, CDR3 protein.

>TRBV28|10|TRBJ1-4
ASSLRREKLF
>TRBV7-2|11|TRBJ1-2
ASSSRGRHGYT
>TRBV5-1|12|TRBJ1-2
ASSPGPPGGGYT
>TRBV10-3|12|TRBJ1-2
AMNQGTGDYGYT
>TRBV5-6|13|TRBJ2-6
ASSLVGFGANVLT
>TRBV5-1|14|TRBJ2-2
ASSLAGQLGSGELF
>TRBV5-8|13|TRBJ1-2
ASSPDWDRGYGYT
>TRBV7-2|11|TRBJ2-7
AASGGPTYEQY
>TRBV19|11|TRBJ2-3
ASGAGNSDTQY
>TRBV28|16|TRBJ2-4
ASSLGGAMSGAKNIQY
>TRBV5-6|13|TRBJ2-3
ASSLWWGDTDTQY
>TRBV7-2|15|TRBJ1-4
ASSSGTGGVTNEKLF
>TRBV11-1|14|TRBJ1-3
ASSLRGQGSGNTIY
>TRBV5-5|15|TRBJ2-2
ASSFRPGAVNTGELF
>TRBV5-1|14|TRBJ2-5
ASSGGTSGGARTQY
>TRBV7-8|13|TRBJ2-5
ASSVRLEKSKGQY
>TRBV27|15|TRBJ1-6
ASSPTRRGIYNSPLH
>TRBV29-1|12|TRBJ2-7
SVATGNPPYEQY
>TRBV28|17|TRBJ2-5
ASSSGGGAGDTYGETQY
>TRBV6-6|12|TRBJ2-7
ASFSSGGLYEQY
>TRBV7-2|11|TRBJ2-7
ASSQDTKREQY
>TRBV7-2|13|TRBJ2-6
ASSRQGSGANVLT
>TRBV2|14|TRBJ1-2
ASTTVARDSNYGYT
>TRBV19|11|TRBJ2-7
ASSQQRSYEQY
>TRBV7-9|12|TRBJ1-4
ASSTRQGSEKLF
>TRBV6-1|12|TRBJ1-3
ASAGRGSGNTIY
>TRBV23-1|13|TRBJ2-7
ASSHPGTTSYEQY
>TRBV20-1|9|TRBJ2-7
SVAGGLEQY
>TRBV7-9|12|TRBJ2-3
ASSVTDARDTQY
>TRBV28|12|TRBJ2-5
ASSLDTGEETQY
>TRBV25-1|16|TRBJ1-1
ASSDATGRGLRNTEAF
>TRBV5-5|11|TRBJ1-5
ASSRTPDQPQH
>TRBV28|12|TRBJ1-2
ASSPGTGVYGYT
>TRBV28|11|TRBJ1-2
ASSLRGGSGYT
>TRBV6-5|9|TRBJ1-1
ASRTGTEAF
>TRBV9|15|TRBJ2-3
ASSVGGLAGGTDTQY
>TRBV30|14|TRBJ2-6
AWIGGNSLWANVLT
>TRBV10-2|12|TRBJ1-2
ASSERVYGYGYT
>TRBV9|14|TRBJ2-1
ASSPQGIGYYNEQF
>TRBV6-5|11|TRBJ1-2
ASRITGQRGYT
>TRBV6-6|11|TRBJ2-7
ASSQSPGREQY
>TRBV4-2|15|TRBJ2-5
ASSQDLGGRGAGTQY
>TRBV6-1|13|TRBJ1-1
ASSEGGRSNTEAF
>TRBV5-1|10|TRBJ1-2
ASSLNRYGYT
>TRBV18|17|TRBJ2-7
ASSPSWTLRDRHFYEQY
>TRBV13|11|TRBJ2-7
ASSRGQLGEQY
>TRBV11-1|13|TRBJ1-1
ASSTHRGRNTEAF
>TRBV29-1|12|TRBJ1-1
SVGTRIQDTEAF
>TRBV21-1|14|TRBJ1-5
ASSNSGGRINQPQH
>TRBV10-1|12|TRBJ2-3
ASIAGARTDTQY
>TRBV28|13|TRBJ1-4
ASTLLGYKNEKLF
>TRBV7-2|13|TRBJ2-3
ASTIGGVSTDTQY
>TRBV2|11|TRBJ2-5
ASSVLDRETQY